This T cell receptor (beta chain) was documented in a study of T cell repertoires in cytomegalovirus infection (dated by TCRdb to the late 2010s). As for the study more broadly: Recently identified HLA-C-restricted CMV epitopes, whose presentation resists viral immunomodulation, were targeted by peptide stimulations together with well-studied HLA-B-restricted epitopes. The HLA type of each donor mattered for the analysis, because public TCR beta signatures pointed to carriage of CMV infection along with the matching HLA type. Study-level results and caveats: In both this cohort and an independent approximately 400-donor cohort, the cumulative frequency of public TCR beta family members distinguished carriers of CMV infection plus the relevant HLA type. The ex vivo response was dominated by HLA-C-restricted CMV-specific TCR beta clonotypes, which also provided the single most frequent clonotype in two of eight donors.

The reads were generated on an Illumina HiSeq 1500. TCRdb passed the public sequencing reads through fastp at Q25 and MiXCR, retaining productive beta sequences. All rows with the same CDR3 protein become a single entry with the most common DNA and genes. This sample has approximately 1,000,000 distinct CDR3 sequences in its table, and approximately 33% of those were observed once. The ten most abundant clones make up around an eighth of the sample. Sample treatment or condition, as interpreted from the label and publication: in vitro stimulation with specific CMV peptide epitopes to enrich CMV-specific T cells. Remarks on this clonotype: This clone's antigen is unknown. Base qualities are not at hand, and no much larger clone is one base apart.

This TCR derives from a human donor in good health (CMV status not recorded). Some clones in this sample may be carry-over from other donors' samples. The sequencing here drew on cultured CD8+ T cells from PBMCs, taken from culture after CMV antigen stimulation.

The CDR3 is CATSRGTGSNQPQHF. The DNA sequence is TGTGCCACCAGCCGAGGGACAGGAAGCAATCAGCCCCAGCATTTT. Recombination joined TRBV15 with TRBJ1-5; 8 central nucleotides agree with TRBD1. From the germline V gene (reference sequence), CDR1 is LNHNV and CDR2 is YYDKDF. Clipping removes 5 bases from V and 1 base from J, with 4 as the unmatched junction base count. Including cysteine and phenylalanine, the CDR3 has 15 amino acids. Only the CDR3 part of the read is kept: 45 bases, read in frame from the first base.